This T cell receptor beta chain was observed in a study of OX40 agonist ivuxolimab in advanced cancers. Sequencing was performed with immunoSEQ multiplex PCR; in TCRdb, only in-frame clones are kept and a portion is missing. The table includes about 32,000 clones, 84% detected once. CDR3 length: 16 residues. The V gene end was trimmed by 5 bases and the J gene end by 1 base; junction bases not matched to a gene: 6. Germline lookup yields CDR1 SGHVS and CDR2 FNYEAQ. Study outcomes and limitations: Patients with a partial response at 0.1-3.0 mg/kg had among the lowest clonal expansion.

With regard to this clone: Its matching antigen is unknown.

The sample here was CD4+ or CD8+ T cells sorted from blood, taken in a trial of the OX40 agonist ivuxolimab. The rearrangement uses TRBV7-6 and TRBJ2-5; TRBD2 agrees at 11 bases. This clonotype originated in an adult with an advanced solid tumor such as melanoma, head and neck, liver or kidney cancer. In DNA form, the CDR3 reads TGTGCCAGCAGCCCAGTAGCGGGAGGGACCCAAGAGACCCAGTACTTC. This codes for CASSPVAGGTQETQYF. Complete variable domain (other parts from reference TRBV7-6 and TRBJ2-5): GAGVSQSPRYKVTKRGQDVALRCDPISGHVSLYWYRQALGQGPEFLTYFNYEAQQDKSGLPNDRFSAERPEGSISTLTIQRTEQRDSAMYRCASSPVAGGTQETQYFGPGTRLLVL.